This is a list of T cell receptor beta chains from one sample in a study of cytomegalovirus exposure and HLA in healthy donors. Assay used: immunoSEQ multiplex PCR; TCRdb lists only in-frame clones, some missing. The table records about 33,000 clones, around half of them present only once. Sequenced sample: PBMCs. These receptors all come from a woman aged 35 to 49 in good health and CMV-seropositive. Both conserved end residues are part of each CDR3. A D gene is named only where the DNA matches it firmly. For some rows the clone size is stated as once, few or many, or as a class when expanded; others skip it.

V gene	D gene	J gene	clone size	CDR3 DNA	CDR3 protein
TRBV18	TRBD2	TRBJ2-3	.	TGTGCCAGCTCACCAGGACTAGCGGGGGCGGCAGATACGCAGTATTTT	CASSPGLAGAADTQYF
TRBV5-1	TRBD1	TRBJ1-1	few	TGCGCCAGCAGCGTAGGACAGGGGTACACTGAAGCTTTCTTT	CASSVGQGYTEAFF
TRBV15	TRBD2	TRBJ2-3	.	TGTGCCACCAGCAGAGCCGGACTAGCGGGGTCAGATACGCAGTATTTT	CATSRAGLAGSDTQYF
TRBV6-5	.	TRBJ1-6	medium-sized	TGTGCCAGCAGTTACTCTATCCCCGCCCGGGATTCACCCCTCCACTTT	CASSYSIPARDSPLHF
TRBV6-1	.	TRBJ2-3	few	TGTGCCAGCAGTGGAGTCCCAGGGCCCAGCACAGATACGCAGTATTTT	CASSGVPGPSTDTQYF
TRBV7-2	.	TRBJ1-4	.	TGTGCCAGCGGGGCCCTCAATGAAAAACTGTTTTTT	CASGALNEKLFF
TRBV28	.	TRBJ1-1	.	TGTGCCAGCAGTTTCGGTAAGAACACTGAAGCTTTCTTT	CASSFGKNTEAFF
TRBV19	.	TRBJ1-2	.	TGTGCCAGTAGTGTCTCCCCGGCGGGCTATGGCTACACCTTC	CASSVSPAGYGYTF
TRBV2	TRBD2	TRBJ2-4	.	TGTGCCAGCAGTCTCCCGGGACTAGCGGTTCAGTACTTC	CASSLPGLAVQYF
TRBV7-3	.	TRBJ2-5	once	TGTGCCAGCAGCCGCGGGTCCTCAGAGACCCAGTACTTC	CASSRGSSETQYF
TRBV2	.	TRBJ1-1	few	TGTGCCAGCAACACCAGGGCGGGGACCCCTGAAGCTTTCTTT	CASNTRAGTPEAFF
TRBV9	.	TRBJ1-3	.	TGTGCCAGCAGCGCCCACAGGGCTGGAAACACCATATATTTT	CASSAHRAGNTIYF
TRBV5-4	.	TRBJ1-1	few	TGTGCCAGCAGAGAGGGTATGTACACTGAAGCTTTCTTT	CASREGMYTEAFF
TRBV7-2	TRBD2	TRBJ2-7	.	TGTGCCAGCAGCCAGGGTGGGGGGGGAACCTACGAGCAGTACTTC	CASSQGGGGTYEQYF
TRBV6-6	.	TRBJ1-1	.	TGTGCCAGCAGTTTCTCCAACAGGAACACTGAAGCTTTCTTT	CASSFSNRNTEAFF